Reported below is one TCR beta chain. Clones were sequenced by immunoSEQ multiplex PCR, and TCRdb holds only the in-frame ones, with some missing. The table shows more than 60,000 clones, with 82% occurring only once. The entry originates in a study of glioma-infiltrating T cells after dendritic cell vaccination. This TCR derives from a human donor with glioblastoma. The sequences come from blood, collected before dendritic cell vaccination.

Written as DNA, the CDR3 is TGTGCCAGTAGTAGGCCTGGGGAGCTGTTTTTT. It is translated as CASSRPGELFF. The chain is built from TRBV19 and TRBJ2-2; D is unresolved. This CDR3 has 11 amino acids. The germline V gene has CDR1 LNHDA and CDR2 SQIVND (reference sequence). V lost 4 bases, J lost 8 bases, and 5 bases lay in between.